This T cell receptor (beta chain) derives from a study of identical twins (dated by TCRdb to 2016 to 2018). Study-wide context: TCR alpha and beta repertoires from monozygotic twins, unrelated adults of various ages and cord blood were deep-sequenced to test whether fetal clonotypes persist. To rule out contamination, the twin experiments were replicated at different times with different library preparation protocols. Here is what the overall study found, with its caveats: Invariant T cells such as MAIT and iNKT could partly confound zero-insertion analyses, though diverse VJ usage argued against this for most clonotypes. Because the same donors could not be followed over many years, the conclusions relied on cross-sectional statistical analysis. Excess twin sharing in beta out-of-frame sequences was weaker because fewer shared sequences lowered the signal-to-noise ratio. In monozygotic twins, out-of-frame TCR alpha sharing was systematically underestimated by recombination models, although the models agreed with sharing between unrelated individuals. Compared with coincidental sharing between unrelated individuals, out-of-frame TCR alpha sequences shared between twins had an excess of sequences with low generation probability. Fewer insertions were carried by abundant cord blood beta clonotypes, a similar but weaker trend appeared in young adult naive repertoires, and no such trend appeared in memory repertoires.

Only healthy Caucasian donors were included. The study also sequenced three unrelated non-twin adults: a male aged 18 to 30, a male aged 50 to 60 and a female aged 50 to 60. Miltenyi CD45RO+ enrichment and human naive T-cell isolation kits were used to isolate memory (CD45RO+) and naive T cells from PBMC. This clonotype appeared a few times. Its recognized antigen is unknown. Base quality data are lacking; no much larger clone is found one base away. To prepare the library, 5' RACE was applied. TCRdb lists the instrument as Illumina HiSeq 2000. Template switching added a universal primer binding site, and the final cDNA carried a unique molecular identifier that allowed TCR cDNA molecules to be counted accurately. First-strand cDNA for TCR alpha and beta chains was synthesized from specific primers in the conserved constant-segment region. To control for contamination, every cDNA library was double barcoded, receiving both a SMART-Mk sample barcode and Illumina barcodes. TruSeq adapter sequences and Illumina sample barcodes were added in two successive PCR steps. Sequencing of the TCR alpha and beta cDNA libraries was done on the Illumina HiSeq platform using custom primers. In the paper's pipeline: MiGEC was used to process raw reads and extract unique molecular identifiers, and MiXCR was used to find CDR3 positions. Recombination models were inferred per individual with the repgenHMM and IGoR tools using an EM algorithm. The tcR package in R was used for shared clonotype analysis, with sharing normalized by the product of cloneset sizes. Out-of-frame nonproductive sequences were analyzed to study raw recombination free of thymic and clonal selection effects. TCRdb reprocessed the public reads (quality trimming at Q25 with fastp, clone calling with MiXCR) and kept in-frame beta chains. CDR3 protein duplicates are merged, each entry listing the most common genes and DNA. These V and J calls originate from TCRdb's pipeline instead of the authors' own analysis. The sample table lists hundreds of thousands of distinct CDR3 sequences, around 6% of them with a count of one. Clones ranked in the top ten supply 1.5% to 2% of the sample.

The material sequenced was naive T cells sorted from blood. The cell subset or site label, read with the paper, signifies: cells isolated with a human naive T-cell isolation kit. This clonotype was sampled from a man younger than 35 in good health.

The DNA reads TGTGCCAGCACGACACAGGGGTACACTGAAGCTTTCTTT. It codes for CASTTQGYTEAFF. Rearrangement joined TRBV6-2 or TRBV6-3 to TRBJ1-1; TRBD1 matches 7 bases in the middle. From a lookup of the germline V gene, CDR1 and CDR2 are MNHEY and SVGEGT. Spanning cysteine to phenylalanine, the CDR3 consists of 13 amino acids. The entry retains the CDR3 DNA only, 39 bases that are in frame from base 1. Ends trimmed: V by 7 bases, J by 3 bases; bases unmatched to a gene: 5.